This T cell receptor (beta chain) was identified during a study of T cells in Graves' hyperthyroidism and ophthalmopathy. Regarding the study as a whole: Clonotypes that were expanded in thyroid above 0.001 mostly appeared in blood too. Stable hyperthyroidism was told apart from ophthalmopathy by a model built on 13 V-J features.

As to this clonotype: Antigen unknown.

The TCR beta CDR3 regions underwent amplification using RNA transcripts as the source. Using the HTBI primer set, a first-round RT-PCR was run on the TCR CDR3. TCRdb analysed the multiplex PCR reads with MiXCR anew, one entry per CDR3 protein. The sample consists of tens of thousands of distinct CDR3 sequences, roughly 51% of them appearing once. Patients with uncontrolled infections, other autoimmune diseases, pregnancy or lactation were excluded. The sample comprised peripheral blood or thyroid tissue (not recorded which). The source of this sequence is a man aged 18 to 30 with Graves' hyperthyroidism.

CDR3 sequence: CASSVTGSSNQPQHF. The CDR3 bases are TGTGCCAGCAGCGTTACAGGGTCGTCAAATCAGCCCCAGCATTTT. The genes are TRBV9 and TRBJ1-5; D perhaps matches TRBD1 (6 bases). This CDR3 has 15 residues. In germline, CDR1 is SGDLS, CDR2 YYNGEE. Trimming removed 2 bases at V and 4 bases at J, with 13 bases between.